The 26 T cell receptor beta chains listed next were all sequenced from one sample in a study of blood T cells in healthy people across ages. The use of a sample-barcoded 5' primer and a J-beta primer mix characterized a second PCR of about 6 to 11 cycles. TCRdb redid the calling of the 5' RACE reads with MiXCR, one entry per CDR3 protein. The sample contains more than 900,000 distinct CDR3 sequences, 25% to 30% of which appear only once. These sequences were also reported in another study, on T cells of mothers and their children.

The sequenced sample consisted of blood. The receptors come from a woman aged 40 to 50 in good health.

A few counts support this clonotype. The genes are TRBV5-6 and TRBJ1-2; D unclear. CDR3 size: 12 residues. Trimming removed 0 bases from V and 7 bases from J, with 7 bases in between. Germline CDR1 SGHDT, CDR2 YYEEEE. The CDR3 spells CASSLAGFGYTF. CDR3 DNA: TGTGCCAGCAGCTTGGCGGGGTTTGGCTACACCTTC.

This clonotype appeared a few times. The genes are TRBV20-1 and TRBJ2-7, with D tentatively TRBD1 (7 bases). V lost 3 bases and J lost 3, with 18 bases in between. Germline CDR1 is DFQATT and CDR2 is SNEGSKA (reference sequence). The CDR3 is made up of 15 amino acids. CDR3 region: CSASPFRGAGYEQYF. CDR3 nucleotide sequence: TGCAGTGCTAGTCCCTTCAGGGGGGCAGGCTACGAGCAGTACTTC.

This clonotype turned up a few times. The V call is TRBV6-5, the J call TRBJ2-7, with a weak D call TRBD1 (5 bases). Germline values: CDR1 MNHEY, CDR2 SVGAGI. Between the trimmed V and J ends, which lost 6 bases and 10 bases, there was a span of 16 bases. The CDR3 runs 12 residues. The CDR3: CASSLPGDSQYF. The CDR3 DNA follows: TGTGCCAGCAGCCTCCCAGGCGACAGTCAGTACTTC.

This clonotype was picked up a small number of times. The genes are TRBV20-1 and TRBJ2-1; unclear D gene. Germline lookup yields CDR1 DFQATT and CDR2 SNEGSKA (reference sequence). The CDR3 runs 12 residues. Trimming pared 1 base from V and 9 bases from J, leaving 10 bases between. CDR3 in DNA: TGCAGTGCTAGAGGCGGTGAGGTTGAGCAGTTCTTC. This gives the protein CSARGGEVEQFF.

This clonotype was observed a few times. This chain joins TRBV7-2 and TRBJ1-1; TRBD1 matches 9 bases. Germline CDR1 SGHTA, CDR2 FQGNSA. With 1 base clipped from V and 4 bases from J, the junction kept 4 bases outside the gene matches. The CDR3 has 15 residues. CDR3 nucleotide sequence: TGTGCCAGCAGCTTAGGTTCGACAGGGGGCACTGAAGCTTTCTTT. It encodes CASSLGSTGGTEAFF.

The chain recombines TRBV29-1 with TRBJ2-7, with 9 nucleotides matching TRBD1. V lost 6 bases, J lost 4 bases, and 13 bases stayed unmatched. This CDR3 contains 15 residues. CDR1 is SQVTM and CDR2 is ANQGSEA in the germline V gene. CDR3 amino acids: CSVEVPGQGPYEQYF. The CDR3 bases are TGCAGCGTCGAGGTCCCGGGACAGGGTCCTTACGAGCAGTACTTC.

This chain joins TRBV3-1 and TRBJ1-3; TRBD1 is a possible D gene (5 bases). This CDR3 comprises 16 residues. V shed 0 bases and J shed 4 bases, with 13 bases lying between them. Germline V gene sequence: CDR1 LGHDT, CDR2 YNNKEL (reference sequence). DNA for the CDR3: TGTGCCAGCAGCCAAGAAGGGGCAGGGATCGGAAACACCATATATTTT. This translates into CASSQEGAGIGNTIYF.

V is TRBV20-1 and J is TRBJ1-1; D is unclear. This CDR3 is 15 amino acids long. V lost 0 bases and J lost 0, with 11 bases in between. Germline lookup yields CDR1 DFQATT and CDR2 SNEGSKA (reference sequence). CDR3 nucleotide sequence: TGCAGTGCTAGAGATTTGAAGGGTATGAACACTGAAGCTTTCTTT. It codes for CSARDLKGMNTEAFF.

The chain combines TRBV7-8 with TRBJ2-2; 7 bases fit TRBD1. In germline, CDR1 is SGHVS, CDR2 FQNEAQ. Unmatched junction bases numbered 9, after V lost 5 bases and J lost 3 bases. The CDR3 runs 16 residues. CDR3 DNA: TGTGCCAGCAGCAAGTGGACAGGTGGGGACACCGGGGAGCTGTTTTTT. This translates into CASSKWTGGDTGELFF.

The chain employs TRBV11-2 and TRBJ2-7; either TRBD1 or TRBD2 may fit D (5 bases each). The CDR3 runs to 15 residues. V lost 4 bases and J lost 2, with 15 bases in between. Germline CDR1 reads SGHAT; CDR2 reads FQNNGV. Here the CDR3 DNA reads TGTGCCAGCAGCTCGCTCGGGGTCAGGGCCTACGAGCAGTACTTC. It encodes CASSSLGVRAYEQYF.

The CDR3 here is CASSLGPHYNEQFF. CDR3 DNA: TGTGCCAGCAGCTTAGGGCCTCATTACAATGAGCAGTTCTTC. The V and J genes are TRBV7-2 and TRBJ2-1; D ambiguous. Germline V gives CDR1 SGHTA, CDR2 FQGNSA. The CDR3 is made up of 14 amino acids. V lost 1 base, J lost 4 bases, and 8 bases lay in between.

V usage is TRBV11-2 and J usage is TRBJ2-3, with TRBD2 matching 12 bases. The V segment lost 3 bases and the J segment 5 bases; nucleotides outside the gene matches: 9. CDR1 and CDR2 from the germline V gene are SGHAT and FQNNGV. This CDR3 has 17 amino acids. CDR3 in DNA: TGTGCCAGCAGCTTTTTCCCTAGCGGGGGGGCCGTAGATACGCAGTATTTT. This sequence encodes CASSFFPSGGAVDTQYF.

This clonotype has just a few counts. The J gene is TRBJ2-5, the V gene TRBV3-1; D tentatively reads TRBD1 or TRBD2 (5 bases each). V lost 0 bases and J lost 1, with 12 bases in between. This CDR3 contains 16 residues. Germline loops: CDR1 LGHDT, CDR2 YNNKEL (reference sequence). CDR3 DNA: TGTGCCAGCAGCCAAGACACAGGCGGGCTCCAAGAGACCCAGTACTTC. Amino acid sequence: CASSQDTGGLQETQYF.

As for this clonotype: A read error is possible here, since a much larger clone lies one base away. J is TRBJ1-2 and V is TRBV5-1; D is possibly TRBD1 (5 bases). V dropped 0 bases and J dropped 4 bases, with 13 bases sitting between them. This CDR3 has 15 amino acids. Germline loops: CDR1 SGHRS, CDR2 YFSETQ. CDR3 protein: CASSLAWEGSYGYTF. CDR3 DNA sequence: TGCGCCAGCAGCTTGGCCTGGGAGGGGAGCTATGGCTACACCTTC.

This clonotype was counted only a few times. An end of the junction differs from the germline gene, which may be a read error. J is TRBJ1-5 and V is TRBV20-1, with a tentative D call TRBD1 (5 bases). The CDR3 is 15 amino acids. Germline CDR1 DFQATT, CDR2 SNEGSKA (reference sequence). The CDR3 DNA follows: TGCAGTGCTAGACCCGCGGGAGGGGACGGTCAGCCTCAGCATTTT. This codes for CSARPAGGDGQPQHF.

This clonotype has more than one count but fewer than ten. J is TRBJ2-5 and V is TRBV6-4; D is ambiguous. The germline V gene encodes CDR1 MRHNA and CDR2 SNTAGT. The CDR3 is made up of 13 amino acids. Between the trimmed V and J ends, which lost 3 bases and 7 bases, there was a span of 12 bases. Written as DNA, the CDR3 is TGTGCCAGCAGTGAGCGTCTAGACTCGACCCAGTACTTC. Translated, it gives CASSERLDSTQYF.

In its sample, this clonotype was seen a few times. This may stem from a read error, because a much larger clone lies one nucleotide away. The chain has TRBV28 and TRBJ2-5; maybe TRBD2 (7 bases). Trimming took off 5 bases at V and 7 bases at J, with 17 bases between the two ends. The CDR3 contains 14 residues. From germline, CDR1 is MDHEN and CDR2 SYDVKM. Here the CDR3 DNA reads TGTGCCAGCAGTAACGGGGGGCAGAGAGGGACCCAGTACTTC. This codes for CASSNGGQRGTQYF.

Concerning this clonotype itself: This clone may be a read error of a much larger clone one base away. The chain employs TRBV27 and TRBJ2-3; D gene uncertain. The CDR3 runs 16 residues. Germline values: CDR1 MNHEY, CDR2 SMNVEV (reference sequence). V was clipped by 5 bases and J by 6 bases, with 21 bases between them. The DNA for the CDR3 is TGTGCCAGCAGTCAATATAATATAGACGTGGAGGATACGCAGTATTTT. Amino acids: CASSQYNIDVEDTQYF.

Only a few counts were recorded for this clonotype. The gene calls are TRBV24-1 and TRBJ2-5, with a possible D match to TRBD1 (6 bases). Trimming removed 4 bases from V and 3 bases from J, with 14 bases in between. Germline assignment: CDR1 KGHDR and CDR2 SFDVKD. The CDR3 has 15 amino acids. CDR3 sequence (DNA): TGTGCCACCAGTGAGCCACAGGGCCAAAAAGAGACCCAGTACTTC. This sequence encodes CATSEPQGQKETQYF.

This clonotype was seen a handful of times. The chain links TRBV7-9 to TRBJ1-1; the match to TRBD1 covers 10 bases. V dropped 5 bases and J dropped 7; count of bases not matched to a gene: 7. Germline lookup yields CDR1 SEHNR and CDR2 FQNEAQ (reference sequence). The CDR3 runs to 14 residues. CDR3 protein: CASSRDRGRFEAFF. CDR3 nucleotide sequence: TGTGCCAGCAGCCGGGACAGGGGCAGATTTGAAGCTTTCTTT.

This clonotype was counted a few times. V gene TRBV18 combines with J gene TRBJ2-3, with D tentatively TRBD1 (6 bases). CDR1 is KGHSH and CDR2 is LQKENI in the germline V gene. Between the trimmed V and J ends, which lost 6 bases and 2 bases, there was a span of 12 bases. CDR3 length equals 14 residues. CDR3 sequence (DNA): TGTGCCAGCTCTCCGGACAGTTTCACAGATACGCAGTATTTT. Translated, it gives CASSPDSFTDTQYF.

This clonotype has only a few counts. This may be a read error, as it is one base from a much larger clone. V is TRBV7-3 and J is TRBJ2-6; weak D call: TRBD1 (5 bases). The CDR3 loop spans 15 amino acids. Germline CDR1 and CDR2: SGHTA and FQGTGA. The CDR3 DNA is TGTGCCAGCAGGCCCCAAGGGTCTGGGGCCAACGTCCGGACTTTC. Translation: CASRPQGSGANVRTF.

The J gene is TRBJ1-6, the V gene TRBV9, with 8 bases lining up with TRBD1. V lost 2 bases, J lost 9 bases, and 13 bases stayed unmatched. This CDR3 has 17 amino acids. Germline V lookup: CDR1 SGDLS, CDR2 YYNGEE. CDR3 in DNA: TGTGCCAGCAGCGTGGGACAGGAGTTAATTTTGGGTTCACCCCTCCACTTT. Translated: CASSVGQELILGSPLHF.

This clonotype was seen ten or more times. Given a much more abundant clone one base away, this may be a read error. V usage is TRBV9 and J usage is TRBJ2-5, with 7 bases matching TRBD2. The CDR3 is made up of 13 amino acids. The germline gives CDR1 SGDLS, CDR2 YYNGEE. With 6 bases clipped from V and 11 bases from J, the junction kept 13 bases outside the gene matches. CDR3: CASNSLGGGEQYF. CDR3 coding DNA: TGTGCCAGCAATTCCTTGGGCGGGGGTGAGCAGTACTTC.

This clonotype was recorded many times. The V and J genes are TRBV28 and TRBJ2-5, with TRBD1 as a possible D gene (6 bases). Germline-derived CDR1 and CDR2 are MDHEN and SYDVKM. Trimming cost V 3 bases and J 4 bases, with 9 bases left between them. The CDR3 covers 13 residues. CDR3 protein: CASSFYRVETQYF. The CDR3 DNA reads TGTGCCAGCAGTTTTTACAGGGTAGAGACCCAGTACTTC.

This clonotype was recorded at least ten times. The chain carries TRBV5-6 and TRBJ2-7, with D perhaps matching TRBD2 (7 bases). Between the trimmed V and J ends, which lost 4 bases and 4 bases, there was a span of 18 bases. CDR1 and CDR2 from the germline V gene are SGHDT and YYEEEE. CDR3 size: 15 residues. The CDR3 DNA reads as TGTGCCAGCAGCCCTAAGACGGGGGGCGAGTACGAGCAGTACTTC. This translates into CASSPKTGGEYEQYF.